This T cell receptor beta chain was identified during a study of cytomegalovirus exposure and HLA in healthy donors. Findings of the study overall: Per a later analysis, HLA-associated TCR beta chains showed more clonal expansion than other, equally common TCR beta chains. V- and J-gene trimming in TCR beta was tied to a missense DCLRE1C variant by an analysis performed later.

The PCR had 60 Vbeta and 13 Jbeta primers. Sequencing was performed with immunoSEQ multiplex PCR; in TCRdb, only in-frame clones are kept and a portion is missing. The sample gives about 180,000 clones, just over 75% of which show up once; around 1.5% is in the top ten. Germline CDR1 SGHTA, CDR2 FQGNSA. This CDR3 region has 15 residues. The ends lost 5 bases at V and 7 bases at J; junction bases unmatched: 12. This clone was seen a handful of times. Antigen specificity is unknown. Sequencing was done on a sample of PBMCs. This clonotype was sampled from a man aged 18-30 years in good health and CMV-seronegative. The chain has TRBV7-2 and TRBJ1-2, with 8 bases aligning to TRBD1. The CDR3 region has the DNA TGTGCCAGCAGCGCCTCCGGGACAGGCCTCCGTGGCTACACCTTC. Translated, it gives CASSASGTGLRGYTF.